Presented here are 5 T cell receptor beta chains from one specimen sequenced in a study of blood T cell repertoires in COVID-19. The method was immunoSEQ multiplex PCR; TCRdb's version includes in-frame clones alone and lacks a portion of them. The sample yields roughly 180,000 clones, approximately 86% seen once. What was sequenced was peripheral blood. The receptors shown here come from a man aged 55 to 70 with acute or convalescent COVID-19.

This clone was counted once. V gene TRBV28 combines with J gene TRBJ2-7; TRBD2 might be the D (6 bases). This CDR3 has 12 amino acids. Germline-derived CDR1 and CDR2 are MDHEN and SYDVKM. V was pared by 5 bases and J by 7 bases, with 12 bases between. CDR3 in DNA: TGTGCCAGCAGTCCCGGGGGTGGGGAGCAGTACTTC. Its protein product is CASSPGGGEQYF.

CDR3 in DNA: TGTGCCAGCATTCGGGGGGAGGTACGAGACACCGGGGAGCTGTTTTTT. Amino acid sequence: CASIRGEVRDTGELFF. The chain couples TRBV28 to TRBJ2-2; 7 nucleotides match TRBD2. CDR1 is MDHEN and CDR2 is SYDVKM in the germline V gene. The length of the CDR3 is 16 residues. With 7 bases clipped from V and 3 bases from J, the junction kept 11 bases outside the gene matches.

The V call is TRBV28, the J call TRBJ2-6, with D perhaps TRBD2 (7 bases). This CDR3 has 16 amino acids. The V gene's germline CDR1 is MDHEN and CDR2 SYDVKM. Trimming pared 6 bases from V and 1 base from J, leaving 13 bases between. CDR3 nucleotide sequence: TGTGCCAGCAGACCTAGGGGGGGTTCTGGGGCCAACGTCCTGACTTTC. Translating gives CASRPRGGSGANVLTF.

This clone has a handful of counts. The rearrangement uses TRBV18 and TRBJ1-1, with TRBD1 identical over 7 bases. Germline CDR1 and CDR2: KGHSH and LQKENI. The CDR3 extends over 12 amino acids. J was trimmed by 7 bases and V by 6 bases; bases with no gene match: 5. CDR3 nucleotide sequence: TGTGCCAGCTCGCCCCGGGACAGTGAAGCTTTCTTT. Its protein is CASSPRDSEAFF. Drawing the rest from reference TRBV18 and TRBJ1-1, the complete variable domain is NAGVMQNPRHLVRRRGQEARLRCSPMKGHSHVYWYRQLPEEGLKFMVYLQKENIIDESGMPKERFSAEFPKEGPSILRIQQVVRGDSAAYFCASSPRDSEAFFGQGTRLTVV.

The gene calls are TRBV2 and TRBJ2-7; 11 bases match TRBD2. Per the germline V gene, CDR1 is SNHLY and CDR2 is FYNNEI. CDR3 size: 13 residues. The junction had 3 bases not matched to a gene; V was cut back by 9 bases and J by 2 bases. This CDR3 reads CARRLAGTYEQYF. CDR3 nucleotides: TGTGCCAGGAGACTAGCGGGAACCTACGAGCAGTACTTC.